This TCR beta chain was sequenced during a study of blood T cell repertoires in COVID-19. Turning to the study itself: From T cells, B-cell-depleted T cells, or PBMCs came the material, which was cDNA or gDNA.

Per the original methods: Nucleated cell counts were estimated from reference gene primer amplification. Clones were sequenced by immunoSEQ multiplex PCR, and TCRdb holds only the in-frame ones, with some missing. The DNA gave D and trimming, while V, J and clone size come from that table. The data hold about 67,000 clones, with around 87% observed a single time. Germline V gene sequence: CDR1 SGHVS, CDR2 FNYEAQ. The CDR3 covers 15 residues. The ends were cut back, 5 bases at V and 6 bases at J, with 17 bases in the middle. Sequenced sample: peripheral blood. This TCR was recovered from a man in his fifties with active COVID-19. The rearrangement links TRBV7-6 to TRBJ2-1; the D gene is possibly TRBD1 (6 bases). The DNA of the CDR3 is TGTGCCAGCAGCATCCCAAGTGGGACAAGCAATGAGCAGTTCTTC. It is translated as CASSIPSGTSNEQFF. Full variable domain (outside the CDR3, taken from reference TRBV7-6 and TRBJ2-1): GAGVSQSPRYKVTKRGQDVALRCDPISGHVSLYWYRQALGQGPEFLTYFNYEAQQDKSGLPNDRFSAERPEGSISTLTIQRTEQRDSAMYRCASSIPSGTSNEQFFGPGTRLTVL.